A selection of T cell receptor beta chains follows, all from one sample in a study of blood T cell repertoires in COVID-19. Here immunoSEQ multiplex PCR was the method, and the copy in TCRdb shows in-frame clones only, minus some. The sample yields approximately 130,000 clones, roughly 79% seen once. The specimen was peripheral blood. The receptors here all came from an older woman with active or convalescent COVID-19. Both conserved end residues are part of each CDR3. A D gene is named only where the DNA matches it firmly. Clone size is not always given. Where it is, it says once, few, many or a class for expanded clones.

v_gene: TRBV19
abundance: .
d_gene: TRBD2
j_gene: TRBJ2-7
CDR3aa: CASSPKSHMTSGRDEQYF
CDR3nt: TGTGCCAGTAGTCCAAAATCGCACATGACTAGCGGGAGGGACGAGCAGTACTTC

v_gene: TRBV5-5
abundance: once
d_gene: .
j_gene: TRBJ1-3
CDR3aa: CASSLGGGNTIYF
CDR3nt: TGTGCCAGCAGCTTAGGGGGAGGAAACACCATATATTTT

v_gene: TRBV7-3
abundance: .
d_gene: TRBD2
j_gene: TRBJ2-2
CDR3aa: CASSLPGLAQTGELFF
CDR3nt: TGTGCCAGCAGCTTACCAGGACTAGCCCAGACCGGGGAGCTGTTTTTT

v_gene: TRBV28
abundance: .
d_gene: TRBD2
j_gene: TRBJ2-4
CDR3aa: CASSYTGTREKNIQYF
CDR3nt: TGTGCCAGCAGCTATACCGGGACTAGGGAAAAAAACATTCAGTACTTC

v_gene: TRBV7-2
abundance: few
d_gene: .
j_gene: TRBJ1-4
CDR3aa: CASRRGEGEKLFF
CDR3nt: TGTGCCAGCAGAAGGGGGGAGGGTGAAAAACTGTTTTTT

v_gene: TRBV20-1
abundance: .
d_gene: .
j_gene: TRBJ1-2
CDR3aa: CSVPKEGGYTF
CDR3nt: TGCAGTGTACCAAAGGAGGGAGGCTACACCTTC

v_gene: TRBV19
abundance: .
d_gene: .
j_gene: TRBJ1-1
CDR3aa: CASSIGERITEAFF
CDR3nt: TGTGCCAGTAGTATAGGGGAGAGGATCACTGAAGCTTTCTTT

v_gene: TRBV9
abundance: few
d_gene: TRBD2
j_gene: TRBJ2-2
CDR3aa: CASSLSSGGNTGELFF
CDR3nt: TGTGCCAGCAGCTTATCTAGCGGGGGGAACACCGGGGAGCTGTTTTTT

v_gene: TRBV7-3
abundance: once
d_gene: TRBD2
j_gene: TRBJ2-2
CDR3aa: CASSLQGGRDTGELFF
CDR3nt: TGTGCCAGCAGCTTACAGGGTGGGAGGGACACCGGGGAGCTGTTTTTT

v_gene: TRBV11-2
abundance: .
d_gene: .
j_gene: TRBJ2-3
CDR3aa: CASYQVGAPRDTQYF
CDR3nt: TGTGCCAGCTACCAAGTGGGGGCTCCGAGAGATACGCAGTATTTT

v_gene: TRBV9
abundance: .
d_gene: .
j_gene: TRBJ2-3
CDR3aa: CASSVSGDTDTQYF
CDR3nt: TGTGCCAGCAGCGTTTCAGGGGACACAGATACGCAGTATTTT

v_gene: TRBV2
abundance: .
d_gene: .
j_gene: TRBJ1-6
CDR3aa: CASSALGARNSPLHF
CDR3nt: TGTGCCAGCAGTGCTCTGGGGGCGAGGAATTCACCCCTCCACTTT

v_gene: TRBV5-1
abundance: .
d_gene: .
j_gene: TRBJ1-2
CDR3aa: CASSLATSRAYGYTF
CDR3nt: TGCGCCAGCAGCTTGGCTACTTCAAGAGCGTATGGCTACACCTTC

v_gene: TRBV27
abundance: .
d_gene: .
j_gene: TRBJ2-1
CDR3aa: CASNRQGTSRSNEQFF
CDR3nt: TGTGCCAGCAATCGTCAGGGCACCTCGAGGAGCAATGAGCAGTTCTTC

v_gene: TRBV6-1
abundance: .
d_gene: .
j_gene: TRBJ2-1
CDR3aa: CASSGMSASSYNEQFF
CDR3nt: TGTGCCAGCAGTGGAATGAGCGCGAGCTCCTACAATGAGCAGTTCTTC

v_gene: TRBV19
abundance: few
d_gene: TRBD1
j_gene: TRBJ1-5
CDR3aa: CASHPRDRGFNQPQHF
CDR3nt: TGTGCCAGTCACCCCCGGGACAGGGGGTTCAATCAGCCCCAGCATTTT

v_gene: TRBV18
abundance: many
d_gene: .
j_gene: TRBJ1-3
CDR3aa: CASSLDGNSGNTIYF
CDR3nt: TGTGCCAGCTCACTGGACGGGAACTCTGGAAACACCATATATTTT

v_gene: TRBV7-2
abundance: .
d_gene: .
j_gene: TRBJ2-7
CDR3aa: CASSSTGKEYEQYF
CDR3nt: TGTGCCAGCAGCTCCACAGGGAAAGAATACGAGCAGTACTTC

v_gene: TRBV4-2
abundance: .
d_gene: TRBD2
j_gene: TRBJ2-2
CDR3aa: CASSPRTSGNAGELFF
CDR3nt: TGTGCCAGCAGCCCGAGGACTAGCGGGAACGCCGGGGAGCTGTTTTTT

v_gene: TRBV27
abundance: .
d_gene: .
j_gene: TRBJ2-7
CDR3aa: CASSLSAPRAREQYF
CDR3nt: TGTGCCAGCAGTCTAAGCGCCCCCAGGGCAAGGGAGCAGTACTTC

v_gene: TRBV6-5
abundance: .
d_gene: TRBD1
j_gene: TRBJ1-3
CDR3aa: CASSTQRGLNTIYF
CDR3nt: TGTGCCAGCAGTACCCAGAGGGGGCTGAACACCATATATTTT

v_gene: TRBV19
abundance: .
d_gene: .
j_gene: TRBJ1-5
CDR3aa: CASSAGFQPQHF
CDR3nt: TGTGCCAGTAGTGCAGGGTTTCAGCCCCAGCATTTT

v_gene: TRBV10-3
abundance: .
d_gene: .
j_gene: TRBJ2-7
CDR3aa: CAISETITGQVNEQYF
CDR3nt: TGTGCCATCAGTGAGACTATAACGGGACAAGTTAACGAGCAGTACTTC

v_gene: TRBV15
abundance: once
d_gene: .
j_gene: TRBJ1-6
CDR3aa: CATSRGGQNSPLHF
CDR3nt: TGTGCCACCAGCAGAGGGGGCCAAAATTCACCCCTCCACTTT

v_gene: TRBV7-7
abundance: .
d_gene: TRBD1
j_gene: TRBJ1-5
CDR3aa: CASRRGQRRLYSNQPQHF
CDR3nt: TGTGCTAGCAGGCGGGGACAGCGGAGGTTATATAGCAATCAGCCCCAGCATTTT

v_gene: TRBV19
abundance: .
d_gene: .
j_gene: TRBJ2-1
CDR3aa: CASSMIGGNEQFF
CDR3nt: TGTGCCAGTAGTATGATAGGGGGCAATGAGCAGTTCTTC

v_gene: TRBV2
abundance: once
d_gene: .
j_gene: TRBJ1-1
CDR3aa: CASRNREGGVKSEAFF
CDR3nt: TGTGCCAGCAGAAACCGCGAAGGGGGGGTCAAATCTGAAGCTTTCTTT

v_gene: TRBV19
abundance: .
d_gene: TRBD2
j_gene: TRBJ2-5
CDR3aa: CASSIGGLAGGQETQYF
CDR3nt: TGTGCCAGTAGTATTGGAGGACTAGCGGGGGGGCAAGAGACCCAGTACTTC

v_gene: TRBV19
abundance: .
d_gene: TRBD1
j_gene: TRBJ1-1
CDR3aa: CASSTRQGLDTEAFF
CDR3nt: TGTGCCAGTAGTACACGACAGGGCCTGGACACTGAAGCTTTCTTT